The TCR beta chain described here comes from a study of technical replicates of blood from a few donors (dated by TCRdb to 2017 to 2019). About this clone itself: What this receptor recognizes is not known. No base quality information exists; no much larger clone differs at one position.

Trimming costs V 4 bases and J 8 bases, and their ends lie 16 bases apart. The CDR3 starts with the cysteine, ends with the phenylalanine, and has 14 residues. Only the CDR3 DNA stays, 42 bases, in frame from base 1. Based on the germline V gene, the CDR1 and CDR2 sequences are MGHRA and YSYEKL. Library method: the immunoSEQ multiplex PCR assay. Held by TCRdb, this immuneACCESS table contains in-frame sequences only and omits some clones. Under half of the omission traces to an unresolved V gene where checked; the cause of the rest is unknown. The sample table holds about 61,000 clones, of which about 97% were seen once. The ten largest clones take up 0.19% of the sample.

The sequence derives from a human donor in good health. Sequencing input: T cells isolated from PBMCs. The sequence is built from TRBV4-1 and TRBJ2-3; the D gene is perhaps TRBD1, on 6 matching bases. CDR3 protein: CASSRTILGGTQYF. The DNA is TGCGCCAGCAGCCGCACCATTCTAGGGGGTACGCAGTATTTT.